These T cell receptor beta chains were read from a single sample in a study of beta chain features in type 1 diabetes. Profiled with immunoSEQ multiplex PCR; TCRdb holds only in-frame clones, not every one. The sample includes 250,000 to 400,000 clones, 12% to 15% of them seen just once. The sequenced sample consisted of central memory CD4+ T cells from blood. The receptors were sampled from a man aged 30-40 years in good health. Both conserved end residues are part of each CDR3. Each record gives: D gene, V gene, CDR3 protein. A D gene is named only where the DNA matches it firmly.

D gene: .; V gene: TRBV29-1; CDR3 protein: CSVEGPATSTDTQYF
D gene: .; V gene: TRBV28; CDR3 protein: CASSAYSQGTSLYEQYF
D gene: TRBD2; V gene: TRBV4-3; CDR3 protein: CASSQGVTSGAADTQYF
D gene: TRBD1; V gene: TRBV6-1; CDR3 protein: CASREDRGQPQHF
D gene: .; V gene: TRBV6-5; CDR3 protein: CASKPGGTYNEQFF
D gene: .; V gene: TRBV5-5; CDR3 protein: CASSPLGQANYGYTF
D gene: .; V gene: TRBV5-8; CDR3 protein: CASSSRVVSNQPQHF
D gene: TRBD1; V gene: TRBV5-6; CDR3 protein: CASSSAGQLNTEAFF
D gene: .; V gene: TRBV7-9; CDR3 protein: CASSLGRGLADSGANVLTF
D gene: TRBD1; V gene: TRBV27; CDR3 protein: CASSLAGTGTKNIQYF
D gene: .; V gene: TRBV5-1; CDR3 protein: CASSPPGLNSPLHF
D gene: .; V gene: TRBV7-2; CDR3 protein: CASSLDGGRETQYF
D gene: .; V gene: TRBV4-2; CDR3 protein: CASSTRDYNEQFF
D gene: .; V gene: TRBV7-2; CDR3 protein: CASSPSGHNNEQFF
D gene: .; V gene: TRBV6-5; CDR3 protein: CASSYSARKDTQYF
D gene: .; V gene: TRBV2; CDR3 protein: CASREGTRGYNEQFF